This T cell receptor (beta chain) was documented in a study of T cells in Graves' hyperthyroidism and ophthalmopathy. As for the study in general: Pretreatment peripheral blood was obtained at initial diagnosis.

The PBMCs had their origin in 8.5 to 10 ml of fresh peripheral blood. TCR beta CDR3 sequences were amplified from RNA transcripts. A first-round RT-PCR of the TCR CDR3 used the HTBI primer set. Via MiXCR, TCRdb re-called the multiplex PCR reads, giving one row per CDR3 protein. Of approximately 600,000 distinct CDR3 sequences detected, 14% appear once; the ten largest clones hold 5.5% to 7.5%. This clonotype was picked up many times. Its specificity is not known. Between the trimmed V and J ends, which lost 5 bases and 0 bases, there was a span of 20 bases. This CDR3 comprises 18 residues. Looked up from germline, CDR1 is MDHEN and CDR2 is SYDVKM. General study findings and limits: Most expanded thyroid clonotypes above 0.001 also appeared in blood.

The rearrangement links TRBV28 to TRBJ2-1, with D perhaps TRBD2 (6 bases). The TCR originated in a woman between 25 and 40 years old with Graves' hyperthyroidism that later progressed to Graves' ophthalmopathy. Sequencing was performed on blood. The CDR3 region is CASSHDIAGPSSYNEQFF. The CDR3 nucleotides read TGTGCCAGCAGTCACGACATTGCGGGACCCAGCTCCTACAATGAGCAGTTCTTC. Filled out from reference TRBV28 and TRBJ2-1, the complete variable domain reads DVKVTQSSRYLVKRTGEKVFLECVQDMDHENMFWYRQDPGLGLRLIYFSYDVKMKEKGDIPEGYSVSREKKERFSLILESASTNQTSMYLCASSHDIAGPSSYNEQFFGPGTRLTVL.